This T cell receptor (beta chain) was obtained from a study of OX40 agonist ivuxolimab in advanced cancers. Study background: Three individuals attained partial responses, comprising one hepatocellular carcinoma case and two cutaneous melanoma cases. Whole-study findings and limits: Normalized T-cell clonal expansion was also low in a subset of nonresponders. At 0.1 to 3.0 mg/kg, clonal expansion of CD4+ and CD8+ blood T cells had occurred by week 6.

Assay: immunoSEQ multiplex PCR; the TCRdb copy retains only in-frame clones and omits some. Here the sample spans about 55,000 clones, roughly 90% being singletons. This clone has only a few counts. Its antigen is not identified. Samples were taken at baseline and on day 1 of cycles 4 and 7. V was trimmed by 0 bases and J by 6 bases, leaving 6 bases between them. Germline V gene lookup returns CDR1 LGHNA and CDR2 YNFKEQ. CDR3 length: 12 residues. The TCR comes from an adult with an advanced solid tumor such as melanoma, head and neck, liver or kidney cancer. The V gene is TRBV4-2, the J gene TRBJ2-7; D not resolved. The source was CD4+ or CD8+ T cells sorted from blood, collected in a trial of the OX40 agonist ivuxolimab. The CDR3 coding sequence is TGTGCCAGCAGCCAAGATACCTCCGAGCAGTACTTC. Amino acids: CASSQDTSEQYF.